The 2 T cell receptor beta chains in this list originate from one sample, sequenced in a study of Siglec-9 on CD8 T cells in melanoma. Method: immunoSEQ multiplex PCR; TCRdb's copy keeps in-frame clones and lacks some. Of 30,000 to 45,000 clones detected, 65% to 85% appear once; the ten largest clones hold more than 1.5%. Sequenced material: Siglec-9- CD8+ T cells sorted from blood. These TCRs come from a human donor in good health.

This rearrangement joins TRBV18 to TRBJ1-3, with no clear D. V was shortened by 4 bases and J by 4 bases, with 14 bases between the two germline ends. The CDR3 runs to 15 residues. Germline V lookup: CDR1 KGHSH, CDR2 LQKENI. The CDR3 DNA sequence: TGTGCCAGCTCACTACACAGCTTCTCGGGAAACACCATATATTTT. It encodes CASSLHSFSGNTIYF.

The rearrangement uses TRBV15 and TRBJ1-4; 8 bases are a match to TRBD1. Per germline, CDR1 LNHNV and CDR2 YYDKDF (reference sequence). J was trimmed by 13 bases and V by 4 bases; bases with no gene match: 17. The CDR3 has 16 residues. The CDR3 bases are TGTGCCACCAGCATTAGGTCCGGACAGGGAAGAATTGTACTGTTTTTT. Its translation: CATSIRSGQGRIVLFF.